The clone carrying this TCR beta chain was picked up many times. The antigen is undetermined. Time point denoted: healthy volunteer bleed at 2 weeks. Unfractionated whole blood yielded total RNA. The entry originates in a study of human T cells and chemical hapten exposure. Overall study findings and caveats: Counts of TCRs above 1 in 1000 frequency stayed unchanged with DPC sensitization.

Unique molecular identifiers were linked by the library to individual cDNA molecules. How the authors handled the data: Around 91,000 TCRs per sample was the median, with a range of roughly 23,224 to 750,000. From the RACE reads, TCRdb called clonotypes with MiXCR, one entry per CDR3 protein. The V and J calls were not made by the authors but by TCRdb's processing. Here the sample spans roughly 30,000 distinct CDR3 sequences, 6.5% to 8.5% being singletons. The V gene's germline CDR1 is LGHDT and CDR2 YNNKEL (reference sequence). This CDR3 region has 15 residues. Losses at the gene ends were 4 bases for V and 2 bases for J; bases not matched to a gene: 0.

This receptor was taken from a human donor in good health. Some clones in this sample may be carry-over from other donors' samples. V gene TRBV3-1 combines with J gene TRBJ2-1; 12 nucleotides match TRBD1. Sequencing was carried out using whole blood. The CDR3 nucleotides read TGTGCCAGCAGCCGGGACAGGGGGCCCTACAATGAGCAGTTCTTC. Translated: CASSRDRGPYNEQFF.